The clone carrying this T cell receptor beta chain came up once. What it binds is unknown. The data were obtained in a study of T cells in localized non-small cell lung cancer. Study results and caveats: Elevated circulating T cell density in blood was associated with longer overall survival.

Measured with immunoSEQ multiplex PCR; TCRdb has only the in-frame clones, and not every one. This table has almost 8,500 clones, 55% to 75% appearing once. This CDR3 is built from 11 residues. Germline loops: CDR1 WNHNN, CDR2 SYGVQD (reference sequence). Deletions cut 2 bases from V and 8 bases from J, with 5 bases between. The sample consisted of lymph node tissue, taken before any cancer treatment. The genes are TRBV10-1 and TRBJ2-3; no reliable D call. This TCR was recovered from a male donor aged 60 or older with stage I squamous cell lung carcinoma. CDR3 in amino acids: CASSEGFTQYF. CDR3 DNA: TGCGCCAGCAGTGAGGGGTTTACGCAGTATTTT.